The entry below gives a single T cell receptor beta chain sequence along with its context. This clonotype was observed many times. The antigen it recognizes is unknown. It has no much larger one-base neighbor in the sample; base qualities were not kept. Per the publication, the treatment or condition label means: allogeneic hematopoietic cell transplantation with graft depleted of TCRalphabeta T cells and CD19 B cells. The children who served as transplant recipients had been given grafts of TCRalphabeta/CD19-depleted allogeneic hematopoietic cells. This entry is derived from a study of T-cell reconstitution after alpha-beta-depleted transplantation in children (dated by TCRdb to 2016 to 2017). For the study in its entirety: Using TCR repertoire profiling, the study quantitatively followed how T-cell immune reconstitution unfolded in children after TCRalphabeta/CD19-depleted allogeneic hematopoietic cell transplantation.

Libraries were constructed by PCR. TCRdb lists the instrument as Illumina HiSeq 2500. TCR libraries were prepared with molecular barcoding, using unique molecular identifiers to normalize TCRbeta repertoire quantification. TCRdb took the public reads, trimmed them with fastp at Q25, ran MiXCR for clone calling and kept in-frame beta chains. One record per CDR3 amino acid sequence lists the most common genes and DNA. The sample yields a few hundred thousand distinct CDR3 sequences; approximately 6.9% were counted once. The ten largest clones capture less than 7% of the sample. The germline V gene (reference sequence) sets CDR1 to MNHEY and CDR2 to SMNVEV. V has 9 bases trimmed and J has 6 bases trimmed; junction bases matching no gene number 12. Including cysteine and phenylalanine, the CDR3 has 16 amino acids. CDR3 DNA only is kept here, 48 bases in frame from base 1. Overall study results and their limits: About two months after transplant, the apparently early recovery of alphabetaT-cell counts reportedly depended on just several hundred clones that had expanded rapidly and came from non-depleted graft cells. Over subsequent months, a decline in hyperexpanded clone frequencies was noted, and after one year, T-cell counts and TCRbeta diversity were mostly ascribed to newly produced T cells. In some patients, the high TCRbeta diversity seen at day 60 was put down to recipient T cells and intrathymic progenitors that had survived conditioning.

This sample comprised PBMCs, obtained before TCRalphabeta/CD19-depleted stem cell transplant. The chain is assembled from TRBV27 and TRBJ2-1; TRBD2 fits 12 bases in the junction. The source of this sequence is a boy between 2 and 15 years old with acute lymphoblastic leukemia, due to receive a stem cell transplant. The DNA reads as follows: TGTGCCAGAAAAATCTCCAGACTAGCGGGAGTCAATGAGCAGTTCTTC. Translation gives CARKISRLAGVNEQFF.